These 20 T cell receptor beta chains originate from one sample sequenced in a study of blood T cell repertoires in COVID-19. Produced via immunoSEQ multiplex PCR; TCRdb's table is partial and in-frame only. The table has over 150,000 clones, roughly 84% seen once. Sequencing was carried out using peripheral blood. Source of these receptors: a human donor in a cohort sampled during active COVID-19.

The chain couples TRBV6-6 to TRBJ2-7; D gene ambiguous. The CDR3 covers 13 residues. CDR1 is MNHNY and CDR2 is SVGAGI in the germline V gene (reference sequence). V lost 5 bases to trimming and J lost 5 bases, with 13 bases between them. The CDR3 loop is CASSPNDNHEQYF. The DNA of the CDR3 is TGTGCCAGCAGTCCAAACGACAACCACGAGCAGTACTTC.

This CDR3 reads CASSLQQYNEQFF. For the CDR3, the DNA is TGTGCCAGCAGCTTACAACAGTACAATGAGCAGTTCTTC. This chain links TRBV11-3 with TRBJ2-1, with no clear D. Per the germline V gene, CDR1 is SGHNT and CDR2 is YENEEA. This CDR3 region has 13 residues. V dropped 2 bases and J dropped 4 bases, with 6 bases sitting between them.

This clone was counted between two and nine times. This sample includes further DNA sequences coding for the same CDR3. The rearrangement uses TRBV7-9 and TRBJ2-1; tentatively, D is TRBD2 (5 bases). Germline loops: CDR1 SEHNR, CDR2 FQNEAQ (reference sequence). The V end lost 1 base, the J end lost 7 bases, and 11 bases lay between the germline ends. This CDR3 region has 14 residues. The CDR3 loop is CASSLVLAQNEQFF. The CDR3 region has the DNA TGTGCCAGCAGCTTAGTCCTAGCACAGAATGAGCAGTTCTTC.

The V gene is TRBV5-5, the J gene TRBJ2-3, with TRBD2 as a possible D gene (6 bases). The CDR3 contains 14 residues. Trimming removed 4 bases at V and 4 bases at J, with 13 bases between. Germline V gives CDR1 SGHKS, CDR2 YYEKEE (reference sequence). CDR3 amino acids: CASSLGGFADTQYF. DNA of the CDR3: TGTGCCAGCAGCCTCGGGGGATTTGCAGATACGCAGTATTTT. Complete variable domain (other parts from reference TRBV5-5 and TRBJ2-3): DAGVTQSPTHLIKTRGQQVTLRCSPISGHKSVSWYQQVLGQGPQFIFQYYEKEERGRGNFPDRFSARQFPNYSSELNVNALLLGDSALYLCASSLGGFADTQYFGPGTRLTVL.

This clone was counted between two and nine times. Other DNA sequences in the sample encode the same CDR3. This chain's CDR3 is CASSLGTAGNTIYF. Here the CDR3 DNA reads TGCGCCAGCAGCCTCGGGACAGCCGGAAACACCATATATTTT. The chain has TRBV5-1 and TRBJ1-3; the match to TRBD1 covers 7 bases. V shed 4 bases and J 4 bases; nucleotides not matched to a gene: 5. From germline, CDR1 is SGHRS and CDR2 YFSETQ. CDR3 size: 14 residues.

The chain links TRBV6-5 to TRBJ2-3; TRBD2 agrees at 9 bases. The CDR3 contains 15 residues. The V gene end was trimmed by 0 bases and the J gene end by 6 bases; junction bases not matched to a gene: 4. Germline assignment: CDR1 MNHEY and CDR2 SVGAGI. CDR3 nucleotides: TGTGCCAGCAGTTACTCAGGGCGGGAGGGGGATACGCAGTATTTT. Translated, it gives CASSYSGREGDTQYF.

V is TRBV10-2 and J is TRBJ1-2; 9 bases agree with TRBD1. J gave up 4 bases and V 3 bases, and 0 bases lay outside the gene matches. Germline loops: CDR1 WSHSY, CDR2 SAAADI. The length of the CDR3 is 13 residues. The CDR3 protein is CASSEQGAYGYTF. The CDR3 coding sequence is TGCGCCAGCAGTGAACAGGGGGCCTATGGCTACACCTTC.

This clone has a handful of counts. CDR3 coding DNA: TGTGCTAGTGGTTTTCAGGTATTCATGAACACCGGGGAGCTGTTTTTT. This encodes CASGFQVFMNTGELFF. V is TRBV12-5 and J is TRBJ2-2; D is undetermined. Trimming removed 3 bases at V and 1 base at J, with 12 bases between. Germline values: CDR1 LGHNT, CDR2 FRNRAP. This CDR3 is built from 16 residues.

This clone was seen a few times. The chain couples TRBV6-6 to TRBJ1-5; possibly TRBD1 for D (6 bases). The CDR3 has 15 residues. The V gene's germline CDR1 is MNHNY and CDR2 SVGAGI (reference sequence). V was clipped by 6 bases and J by 0 bases, with 12 bases between them. The CDR3 region is CASRDSGHSNQPQHF. The CDR3 region has the DNA TGTGCCAGCAGGGACAGCGGACATAGCAATCAGCCCCAGCATTTT.

V usage is TRBV7-2 and J usage is TRBJ1-4; D is unclear. This CDR3 has 16 residues. Trimming took 5 bases from V and 4 from J, leaving 17 bases between them. Per the germline V gene, CDR1 is SGHTA and CDR2 is FQGNSA. CDR3 region: CASSPRGSTFNEKLFF. In DNA form, the CDR3 reads TGTGCCAGCAGCCCCCGAGGTAGCACGTTTAATGAAAAACTGTTTTTT.

The chain uses TRBV6-4 and TRBJ2-3, with 7 bases identical to TRBD2. V gave up 3 bases and J gave up 0 bases; unmatched junction bases: 3. Germline loops: CDR1 MRHNA, CDR2 SNTAGT. The CDR3 is made up of 15 amino acids. CDR3 DNA sequence: TGTGCCAGCAGTGAGGAGGGAGGGAGCACAGATACGCAGTATTTT. This gives the protein CASSEEGGSTDTQYF.

Ten or more counts support this clone. V and J are TRBV19 and TRBJ1-2; 8 bases match TRBD1. There are 12 residues in the CDR3. Trimming removed 6 bases from V and 6 bases from J; junction bases left unmatched: 3. Germline V lookup: CDR1 LNHDA, CDR2 SQIVND (reference sequence). CDR3 region: CASRSGGNGYTF. CDR3 nucleotide sequence: TGTGCCAGTAGGTCAGGGGGCAATGGCTACACCTTC.

The rearrangement uses TRBV4-1 and TRBJ1-5, with D perhaps matching TRBD1 (6 bases). The V and J ends lost 0 bases and 7 bases respectively, with 22 bases between them. This CDR3 region has 18 residues. Germline CDR1 and CDR2: MGHRA and YSYEKL. DNA of the CDR3: TGCGCCAGCAGCCAAGACTATTTTCGACAGGACCCAGGGCAGCCCCAGCATTTT. This translates into CASSQDYFRQDPGQPQHF.

The chain has TRBV19 and TRBJ1-5; no firm D call. The CDR3 has 12 residues. Germline-derived CDR1 and CDR2 are LNHDA and SQIVND (reference sequence). The V and J ends lost 9 bases and 2 bases respectively, with 8 bases between them. The CDR3 bases are TGTGCCAGCTGCCAGGGCAATCAGCCCCAGCATTTT. Translating it yields CASCQGNQPQHF.

The chain combines TRBV28 with TRBJ2-2, with 7 bases fitting TRBD1. Germline V gene lookup returns CDR1 MDHEN and CDR2 SYDVKM. V lost 6 bases, J lost 4 bases, and 8 bases stayed unmatched. This CDR3 has 15 amino acids. CDR3 residues: CASRSRQGSTGELFF. CDR3 coding DNA: TGTGCCAGCAGAAGTCGACAGGGAAGCACCGGGGAGCTGTTTTTT.

The gene calls are TRBV6-4 and TRBJ2-6; perhaps TRBD1 as D (6 bases). With 5 bases removed from V and 0 bases from J, the gap between germline ends came to 23 bases. Germline assignment: CDR1 MRHNA and CDR2 SNTAGT. This CDR3 has 20 residues. The CDR3 sequence is CASSQETGQIFCSGANVLTF. The CDR3 region has the DNA TGTGCCAGCAGTCAAGAGACCGGACAGATCTTCTGCTCTGGGGCCAACGTCCTGACTTTC.

The V and J genes are TRBV4-1 and TRBJ2-7; TRBD1 matches at 9 bases. Germline lookup yields CDR1 MGHRA and CDR2 YSYEKL. This CDR3 region has 15 residues. The V and J ends lost 1 base and 4 bases, in that order; junction bases with no gene match: 5. CDR3 bases: TGCGCCAGCAGCCAAGTGGACAGGGGCCCTTACGAGCAGTACTTC. Protein product: CASSQVDRGPYEQYF.

V usage is TRBV5-6 and J usage is TRBJ2-1; weak D call: TRBD2 (6 bases). This CDR3 contains 17 residues. Germline loops: CDR1 SGHDT, CDR2 YYEEEE. Deletions cut 1 base from V and 10 bases from J, with 24 bases between. CDR3 loop: CASSLTGWEVRAFEQFF. The CDR3 DNA reads TGTGCCAGCAGCTTGACGGGGTGGGAGGTTCGAGCGTTCGAGCAGTTCTTC. The complete variable domain, with remaining parts taken from reference TRBV5-6 and TRBJ2-1, reads DAGVTQSPTHLIKTRGQQVTLRCSPKSGHDTVSWYQQALGQGPQFIFQYYEEEERQRGNFPDRFSGHQFPNYSSELNVNALLLGDSALYLCASSLTGWEVRAFEQFFGPGTRLTVL.

The chain is built from TRBV6-2 or TRBV6-3 and TRBJ2-7, with a possible D match to TRBD2 (5 bases). Trimming cost V 0 bases and J 7 bases, with 16 bases left between them. This CDR3 contains 15 residues. Germline V gene sequence: CDR1 MNHEY, CDR2 SVGEGT. The CDR3 sequence is CASSYSRDPPGEQYF. The CDR3, as DNA: TGTGCCAGCAGTTACTCGCGCGACCCCCCGGGGGAGCAGTACTTC.

V usage is TRBV9 and J usage is TRBJ2-7; 8 bases are shared with TRBD1. This CDR3 is 14 amino acids long. Germline V lookup: CDR1 SGDLS, CDR2 YYNGEE. The ends lost 4 bases at V and 1 base at J; junction bases unmatched: 4. The CDR3 protein is CASSSGDRSYEQYF. DNA for the CDR3: TGTGCCAGCAGCTCAGGGGACAGGTCCTACGAGCAGTACTTC.